Each of the 11 T cell receptor beta chains below was sequenced from the same sample in a study of shared clonotypes between healthy human individuals. Profiled with immunoSEQ multiplex PCR; TCRdb holds only in-frame clones, not every one. The repertoire holds roughly 850,000 clones, just over 95% seen once, with less than 0.25% in the top ten. Naive CD8 isolation took CD45RO-negative cells positively selected for CCR7 and excluded terminally differentiated effector memory CD45RA+ cells. Specimen: naive CD8+ T cells sorted from blood. These TCRs come from a man aged 25-45 years in good health.

The V gene is TRBV2, the J gene TRBJ2-5; D gene unclear. Trimming removed 3 bases from V and 0 bases from J, with 14 bases in between. From germline, CDR1 is SNHLY and CDR2 FYNNEI. The CDR3 is 16 residues long. CDR3 nucleotides: TGTGCCAGCAGTGATCCCTCTTCCGCGAACCAAGAGACCCAGTACTTC. Translated: CASSDPSSANQETQYF.

This chain links TRBV9 with TRBJ2-7, with 7 bases fitting TRBD2. V dropped 5 bases and J dropped 0; count of bases not matched to a gene: 5. Looked up from germline, CDR1 is SGDLS and CDR2 is YYNGEE. The CDR3 is 14 amino acids. CDR3 in amino acids: CASSLGLTSYEQYF. For the CDR3, the DNA is TGTGCCAGCAGTTTGGGACTAACCTCCTACGAGCAGTACTTC.

The chain is built from TRBV6-1 and TRBJ2-7; 9 bases agree with TRBD2. V was pared by 1 base and J by 0 bases, with 7 bases of the junction left unmatched. CDR3 length: 17 residues. Germline V CDR1 and CDR2: MNHNS, SASEGT. This chain's CDR3 is CASSEDARGGFSYEQYF. The CDR3 nucleotides read TGTGCCAGCAGTGAAGATGCGCGGGGGGGATTCTCCTACGAGCAGTACTTC.

The chain links TRBV5-1 to TRBJ2-7, with D maybe TRBD2 (6 bases). CDR1 and CDR2 from the germline V gene are SGHRS and YFSETQ. V shed 5 bases and J shed 3 bases, with 27 bases lying between them. The CDR3 is 18 residues long. CDR3 DNA: TGCGCCAGCAGATTTCCGACGGGGGTACCCACCAGCCGCTACGAGCAGTACTTC. It yields the protein CASRFPTGVPTSRYEQYF.

There are a few counts of this clone. J is TRBJ2-7 and V is TRBV29-1; 7 bases align to TRBD2. The CDR3 contains 15 residues. V was pared by 2 bases and J by 3 bases, with 10 bases of the junction left unmatched. Per germline, CDR1 SQVTM and CDR2 ANQGSEA. CDR3 region: CSVEIIGLEVYEQYF. Written as DNA, the CDR3 is TGCAGCGTTGAAATTATAGGACTAGAGGTCTACGAGCAGTACTTC.

V usage is TRBV27 and J usage is TRBJ2-7, with TRBD1 as a possible D gene (6 bases). Per germline, CDR1 MNHEY and CDR2 SMNVEV (reference sequence). The CDR3 totals 15 residues. V shed 2 bases and J shed 8 bases, with 19 bases lying between them. The DNA for the CDR3 is TGTGCCAGCAGTTTAGGGGGCAGGGAAGGGGATAAGCAGTACTTC. Its protein product is CASSLGGREGDKQYF.

The chain links TRBV11-2 to TRBJ2-3, with D possibly called TRBD1 or TRBD2 (6 bases each). The CDR3 is made up of 16 amino acids. V lost 0 bases and J 3 bases, leaving 13 bases between the germline ends. Germline CDR1 is SGHAT and CDR2 is FQNNGV. The chain's CDR3 is CASSLDLAGTTDTQYF. CDR3 in DNA: TGTGCCAGCAGCTTAGATTTGGCGGGGACAACAGATACGCAGTATTTT.

The chain is built from TRBV23-1 and TRBJ2-3; 7 bases are a match to TRBD1. TRBV23-1 is an open reading frame, and its role is uncertain. V was clipped by 1 base and J by 0 bases; unmatched bases: 10. The CDR3 is 18 amino acids. CDR3 sequence (DNA): TGCGCCAGCAGTCAATTTCTCCAAGAGGGGGCTAGCACAGATACGCAGTATTTT. It specifies CASSQFLQEGASTDTQYF.

The rearrangement joins TRBV6-5 to TRBJ2-7; a possible D gene is TRBD1 (6 bases). CDR3 length: 15 residues. V lost 4 bases, J lost 2 bases, and 15 bases lay in between. Germline V gene lookup returns CDR1 MNHEY and CDR2 SVGAGI. The CDR3 DNA reads as TGTGCCAGCAGTTCTACACAGGGCAGTCCCTACGAGCAGTACTTC. It codes for CASSSTQGSPYEQYF.

V usage is TRBV4-1 and J usage is TRBJ2-1; D remains ambiguous. The CDR3 consists of 15 residues. Looked up from germline, CDR1 is MGHRA and CDR2 is YSYEKL. The V end lost 0 bases, the J end lost 3 bases, and 9 bases lay between the germline ends. The CDR3: CASSQENPGYNEQFF. CDR3 DNA: TGCGCCAGCAGCCAAGAAAATCCGGGCTACAATGAGCAGTTCTTC.

This chain connects TRBV27 to TRBJ2-7, with 7 positions matching TRBD1. Germline lookup yields CDR1 MNHEY and CDR2 SMNVEV (reference sequence). The CDR3 is 15 residues long. The V and J ends lost 6 bases and 5 bases, in that order; junction bases with no gene match: 13. The CDR3 nucleotides are TGTGCCAGCAGAAAGGAGGACAGGTTCCACGACGAGCAGTACTTC. Its translation: CASRKEDRFHDEQYF.